Reported below is one T cell receptor (beta chain). Germline values: CDR1 LNHNV, CDR2 YYDKDF (reference sequence). The V gene lost 5 bases and the J gene lost 4 bases, with 15 bases spanning the gap. The CDR3 sequence is 14 residues long. Seattle enrolled patients during active infection and tracked them longitudinally. This sample was included in a study of blood T cell repertoires in COVID-19. Study details: The cDNA or gDNA used as material had been derived from T cells, B-cell-depleted T cells, or PBMCs.

The table came from immunoSEQ multiplex PCR; TCRdb's copy has only in-frame clones and leaves some out. The data show 400,000 to 450,000 clones, 70% to 90% seen once. The chain is built from TRBV15 and TRBJ2-7; D might be TRBD1 (6 bases). The source is a man between 18 and 29 years old with COVID-19, enrolled during active disease. Sequences were obtained from peripheral blood. DNA for the CDR3: TGTGCCACCAGCCTCAGGGACATAGGATACGAGCAGTACTTC. Translating it yields CATSLRDIGYEQYF.